The TCR beta chain described here comes from a study of graft-versus-host responses after intestinal transplantation. Data came from immunoSEQ multiplex PCR; TCRdb stores just in-frame clones and leaves some out. Of 70,000 to 80,000 clones in the sample, 90% were seen once. This CDR3 is built from 17 residues. Germline CDR1 is SNHLY and CDR2 is FYNNEI. J lost 0 bases, V lost 7 bases, and 9 bases had no gene match. Worth noting for this clone: What it recognizes is unknown.

V and J are TRBV2 and TRBJ1-4, with TRBD1 matching over 9 bases. Here the sequenced sample was unstimulated CD8+ T cells sorted from spleen or lymph node cells, taken before intestinal transplant. This receptor was identified in a human donor who received an intestinal transplant. The CDR3, as DNA: TGTGCCAGCAACACCGGGACAGGGTGGCCAACTAATGAAAAACTGTTTTTT. Translated, it gives CASNTGTGWPTNEKLFF.